A selection of T cell receptor beta chains follows, all from one sample in a study of T-cell reconstitution after alpha-beta-depleted transplantation in children. TCRdb itself ran the PCR reads through MiXCR, one entry per CDR3 protein. The sample holds 300,000 or so distinct CDR3 sequences, more than 20% seen once. The sequencing here drew on PBMCs, mostly from graft donor cells, taken 180 days after TCRalphabeta/CD19-depleted stem cell transplant. These receptors were taken from a male patient younger than 18 who had a stem cell transplant for acute lymphoblastic leukemia, so the T cells may come from the graft donor. CDR3s include the opening cysteine and the closing phenylalanine or tryptophan. D genes are given only for firm matches. Clone size is stated in some rows and not others, as once, few, many or a class when expanded.

>TRBV5-1|TRBD2|.|TRBJ2-1
CASSLVLAAISYNEQFF
TGCGCCAGCAGCTTGGTCCTAGCGGCAATCTCCTACAATGAGCAGTTCTTC
>TRBV29-1|TRBD1|.|TRBJ2-7
CSVETGPFYEQYF
TGCAGCGTTGAGACAGGGCCCTTCTACGAGCAGTACTTC
>TRBV7-9|.|few|TRBJ1-1
CASSAFRGMDTEAFF
TGTGCCAGCAGCGCGTTCAGGGGAATGGACACTGAAGCTTTCTTT
>TRBV7-7|.|.|TRBJ2-5
CASSLSGPQETQYF
TGTGCCAGCAGCTTAAGCGGGCCACAAGAGACCCAGTACTTC
>TRBV6-2/TRBV6-3|.|once|TRBJ1-1
CASRLNQGRNTEALF
TGTGCCAGCAGACTAAACCAGGGCCGGAACACTGAAGCTTTATTT
>TRBV5-1|.|few|TRBJ1-2
CASSLAGEPYGYTF
TGCGCCAGCAGCTTGGCCGGCGAACCGTATGGCTACACCTTC
>TRBV20-1|.|.|TRBJ2-7
CSAGSPYEPYF
TGCAGTGCGGGCAGTCCCTACGAGCCGTACTTC
>TRBV9|.|.|TRBJ1-2
CASSVGAGGYTF
TGTGCCAGCAGCGTAGGAGCAGGCGGCTACACCTTC
>TRBV20-1|TRBD2|few|TRBJ2-1
CSARVRAGGYEQFF
TGCAGTGCTAGAGTCCGAGCGGGAGGATATGAGCAGTTCTTC
>TRBV5-1|.|few|TRBJ2-7
CASKLQSSYEQYF
TGCGCCAGCAAACTCCAGAGCTCCTACGAGCAGTACTTC
>TRBV11-2|TRBD2|.|TRBJ2-5
CASSLRWLAGPSRKTQYF
TGTGCCAGCAGCTTAAGATGGCTAGCGGGACCCTCCCGGAAGACCCAGTACTTC
>TRBV7-8|TRBD1|.|TRBJ1-5
CASSWTGLLAQHF
TGTGCCAGCAGCTGGACAGGACTACTGGCCCAGCATTTT
>TRBV7-2|TRBD1|few|TRBJ2-6
CASSLGQGAPSGANVLTF
TGTGCCAGCAGCTTAGGGCAGGGGGCCCCTTCTGGGGCCAACGTCCTGACTTTC
>TRBV7-2|.|few|TRBJ2-3
CASSLVVGRYF
TGTGCCAGCAGCTTAGTGGTAGGGAGGTATTTT
>TRBV2|.|.|TRBJ2-5
CASSEARGRSRETQYF
TGTGCCAGCAGTGAAGCGAGGGGCAGGTCGCGGGAGACCCAGTACTTC
>TRBV6-1|.|.|TRBJ1-2
CASSLHRVDYGYTF
TGTGCCAGCAGTCTCCACAGGGTAGACTATGGCTACACCTTC
>TRBV15|.|few|TRBJ1-1
CATSSASANTEAFF
TGTGCCACCAGCAGTGCATCGGCGAACACTGAAGCTTTCTTT
>TRBV19|.|once|TRBJ1-1
CASSPAKVTANTEAFF
TGTGCCAGTAGTCCCGCCAAGGTGACAGCGAACACTGAAGCTTTCTTT
>TRBV6-1|TRBD1|few|TRBJ2-7
CASLDRGRAYEQYF
TGTGCCAGCCTGGACAGGGGTCGGGCCTACGAGCAGTACTTC
>TRBV5-1|.|many|TRBJ2-7
CASSQATGSYEQYF
TGCGCCAGCAGCCAGGCCACGGGTAGCTACGAGCAGTACTTC
>TRBV20-1|TRBD2|.|TRBJ2-7
CSARDRFRASGLYEQYF
TGCAGTGCTAGAGATCGCTTTCGGGCTAGCGGGCTTTACGAGCAGTACTTC
>TRBV18|.|.|TRBJ1-1
CASSPLSRGVNTEAFF
TGTGCCAGCTCACCCCTTTCTAGGGGCGTAAACACTGAAGCTTTCTTT
>TRBV12-3/TRBV12-4|.|few|TRBJ2-2
CASSLSGTGTGELFF
TGTGCCAGCAGTTTATCGGGGACGGGGACCGGGGAGCTGTTTTTT
>TRBV5-1|TRBD2|once|TRBJ2-7
CASSSTSGSLLDEQYF
TGCGCCAGCAGCTCGACTAGCGGGAGCCTATTGGATGAGCAGTACTTC
>TRBV5-1|TRBD1|.|TRBJ1-1
CASSLIDRVTEAFF
TGCGCCAGCAGCCTGATTGACAGGGTCACTGAAGCTTTCTTT
>TRBV7-2|TRBD2|.|TRBJ2-7
CASSLAPGLAVYEQYF
TGTGCCAGCAGCTTAGCGCCGGGACTAGCGGTTTACGAGCAGTACTTC
>TRBV12-3/TRBV12-4|.|many|TRBJ2-3
CASSFARLGTDTQYF
TGTGCCAGCAGTTTCGCGCGGCTGGGGACAGATACGCAGTATTTT
>TRBV20-1|TRBD2|.|TRBJ2-1
CCAYPGTSGRPYNEQFF
TGCTGTGCTTACCCTGGGACTAGCGGGAGGCCCTACAATGAGCAGTTCTTC
>TRBV18|TRBD2|.|TRBJ2-3
CASSQLTTSGSGDTQYF
TGTGCCAGCTCACAATTGACAACTAGCGGGAGTGGAGATACGCAGTATTTT
>TRBV4-1|.|.|TRBJ2-2
CASSQVLRDSGELFF
TGCGCCAGCAGCCAAGTGTTGCGAGACAGCGGGGAGCTGTTTTTT
>TRBV5-1|TRBD1|few|TRBJ1-6
CASSLYQTGVRHSPLHF
TGCGCCAGCAGCTTGTACCAGACAGGGGTCCGTCATTCACCCCTCCACTTT
>TRBV9|.|.|TRBJ2-1
CASSDLGQMGEQFF
TGTGCCAGCAGCGACCTCGGACAGATGGGTGAGCAGTTCTTC
>TRBV12-5|TRBD2|.|TRBJ2-7
CASGPGLAGDRNYEQYF
TGTGCTAGTGGCCCGGGACTAGCGGGAGACAGGAACTACGAGCAGTACTTC
>TRBV6-5|.|.|TRBJ2-7
CASSYDKGLSYEQYF
TGTGCCAGCAGTTACGATAAAGGTCTCTCCTACGAGCAGTACTTC
>TRBV4-1|.|.|TRBJ2-2
CASSQGTSGELFF
TGCGCCAGCAGCCAGGGGACGTCCGGGGAGCTGTTTTTT
>TRBV4-2|TRBD1|few|TRBJ2-5
CASSQSGRGRLETQYF
TGTGCCAGCAGCCAATCGGGCAGGGGGCGCTTGGAGACCCAGTACTTC
>TRBV12-3/TRBV12-4|.|.|TRBJ2-3
CASNWRGWGTDTQYF
TGTGCCAGCAACTGGAGAGGGTGGGGCACAGATACGCAGTATTTT
>TRBV15|.|.|TRBJ2-4
CATSRVGRRTKNIQYF
TGTGCCACCAGCAGAGTAGGACGGCGTACGAAAAACATTCAGTACTTC
>TRBV6-5|.|once|TRBJ1-2
CASSSWEEANYGYTF
TGTGCCAGCAGTTCGTGGGAAGAGGCTAACTATGGCTACACCTTC
>TRBV5-4|.|few|TRBJ2-2
CASSLAFGTRFGELFF
TGTGCCAGCAGCTTGGCCTTCGGGACAAGGTTTGGGGAGCTGTTTTTT
>TRBV2|.|few|TRBJ2-7
CASSEGSTYEQYF
TGTGCCAGCAGTGAGGGCAGCACCTACGAGCAGTACTTC
>TRBV2|.|.|TRBJ2-3
CASSEAFEGLSTDTQYF
TGTGCCAGCAGTGAAGCGTTCGAGGGACTTAGCACAGATACGCAGTATTTT
>TRBV12-3/TRBV12-4|TRBD1|few|TRBJ2-1
CASSEPGTGVRNEQFF
TGTGCCAGCAGTGAACCCGGAACAGGGGTACGGAATGAGCAGTTCTTC
>TRBV6-1|TRBD2|.|TRBJ2-1
CASSPGTRISSEQFF
TGTGCCAGCAGCCCCGGGACTAGGATTAGCAGTGAGCAGTTCTTC
>TRBV5-6|.|few|TRBJ2-5
CASSWPREPETQYF
TGTGCCAGCAGCTGGCCTCGGGAACCCGAGACCCAGTACTTC
>TRBV5-1|.|few|TRBJ1-1
CASSLSLWKRDLEAFF
TGCGCCAGCAGCTTGAGTCTCTGGAAAAGGGACCTTGAAGCTTTCTTT
>TRBV4-2|TRBD2|few|TRBJ2-7
CASSPASGPYEQYF
TGTGCCAGCAGCCCCGCTAGCGGCCCCTACGAGCAGTACTTC
>TRBV11-1|TRBD2|few|TRBJ2-2
CASSQTGELAGLELFF
TGTGCCAGCAGCCAGACGGGGGAACTAGCGGGTCTGGAGCTGTTTTTT
>TRBV12-3/TRBV12-4|.|few|TRBJ2-2
CASKRLKGQNTGELFF
TGTGCCAGCAAACGTTTAAAGGGTCAGAACACCGGGGAGCTGTTTTTT
>TRBV29-1|.|.|TRBJ2-4
CSVAGAKNIQYF
TGCAGCGTTGCTGGGGCCAAAAACATTCAGTACTTC
>TRBV20-1|TRBD1|.|TRBJ2-1
CSARDLGAGQGTDEQFF
TGCAGTGCTAGAGATCTGGGGGCGGGACAGGGCACTGATGAGCAGTTCTTC